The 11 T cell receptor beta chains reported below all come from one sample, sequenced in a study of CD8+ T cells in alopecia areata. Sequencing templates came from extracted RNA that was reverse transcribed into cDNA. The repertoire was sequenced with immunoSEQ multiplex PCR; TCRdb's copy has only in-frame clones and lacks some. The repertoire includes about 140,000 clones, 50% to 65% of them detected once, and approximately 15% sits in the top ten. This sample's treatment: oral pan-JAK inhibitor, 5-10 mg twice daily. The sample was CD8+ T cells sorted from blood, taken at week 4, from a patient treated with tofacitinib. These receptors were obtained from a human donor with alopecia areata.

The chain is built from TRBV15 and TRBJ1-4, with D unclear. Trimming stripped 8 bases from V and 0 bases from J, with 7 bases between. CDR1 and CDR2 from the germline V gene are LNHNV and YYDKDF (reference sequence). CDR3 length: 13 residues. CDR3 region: CATETATNEKLFF. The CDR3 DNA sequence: TGTGCCACCGAAACGGCAACTAATGAAAAACTGTTTTTT.

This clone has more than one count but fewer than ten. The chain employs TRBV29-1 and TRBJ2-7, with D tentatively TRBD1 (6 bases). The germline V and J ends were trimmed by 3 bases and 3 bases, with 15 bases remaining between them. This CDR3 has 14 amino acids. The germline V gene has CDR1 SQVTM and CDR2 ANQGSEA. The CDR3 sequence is CSVDPGHGGYEQYF. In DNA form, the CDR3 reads TGCAGCGTTGATCCGGGACATGGGGGCTACGAGCAGTACTTC.

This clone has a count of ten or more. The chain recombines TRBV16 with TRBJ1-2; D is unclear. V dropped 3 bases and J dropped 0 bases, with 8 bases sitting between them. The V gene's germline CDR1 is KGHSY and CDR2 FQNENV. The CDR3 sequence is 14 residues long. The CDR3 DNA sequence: TGTGCCAGCAGCCAGGGAAACCCTAACTATGGCTACACCTTC. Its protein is CASSQGNPNYGYTF. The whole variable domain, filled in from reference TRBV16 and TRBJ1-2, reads GEEVAQTPKHLVRGEGQKAKLYCAPIKGHSYVFWYQQVLKNEFKFLISFQNENVFDETGMPKERFSAKCLPNSPCSLEIQATKLEDSAVYFCASSQGNPNYGYTFGSGTRLTVV.

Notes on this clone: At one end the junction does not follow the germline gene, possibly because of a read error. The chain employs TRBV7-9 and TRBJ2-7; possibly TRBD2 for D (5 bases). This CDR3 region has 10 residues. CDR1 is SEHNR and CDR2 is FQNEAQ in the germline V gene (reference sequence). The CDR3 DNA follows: TGTGCCAGCAGCTTTAAAAGGGAGCACTTC. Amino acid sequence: CASSFKREHF.

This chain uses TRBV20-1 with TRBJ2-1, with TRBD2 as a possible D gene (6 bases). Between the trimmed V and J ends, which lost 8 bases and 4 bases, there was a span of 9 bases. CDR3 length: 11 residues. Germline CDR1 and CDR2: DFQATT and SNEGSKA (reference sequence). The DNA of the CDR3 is TGCAGTTGGGGGGAATACAATGAGCAGTTCTTC. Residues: CSWGEYNEQFF.

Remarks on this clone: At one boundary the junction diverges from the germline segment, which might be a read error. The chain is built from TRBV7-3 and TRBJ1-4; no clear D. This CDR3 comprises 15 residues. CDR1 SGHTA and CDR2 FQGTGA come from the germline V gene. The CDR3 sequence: CASSQAVGVNEKLFF. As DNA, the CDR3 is TGCGCCAGCAGCCAAGCGGTTGGCGTTAATGAAAAACTGTTTTTT.

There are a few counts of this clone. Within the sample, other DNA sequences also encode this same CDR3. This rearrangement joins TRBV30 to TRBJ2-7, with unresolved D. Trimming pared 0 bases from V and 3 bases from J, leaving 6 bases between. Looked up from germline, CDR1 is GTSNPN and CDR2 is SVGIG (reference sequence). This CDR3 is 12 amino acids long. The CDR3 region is CAWSVGSYEQYF. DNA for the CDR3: TGTGCCTGGAGTGTAGGAAGCTACGAGCAGTACTTC. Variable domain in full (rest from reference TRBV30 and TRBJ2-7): SQTIHQWPATLVQPVGSPLSLECTVEGTSNPNLYWYRQAAGRGLQLLFYSVGIGQISSEVPQNLSASRPQDRQFILSSKKLLLSDSGFYLCAWSVGSYEQYFGPGTRLTVT.

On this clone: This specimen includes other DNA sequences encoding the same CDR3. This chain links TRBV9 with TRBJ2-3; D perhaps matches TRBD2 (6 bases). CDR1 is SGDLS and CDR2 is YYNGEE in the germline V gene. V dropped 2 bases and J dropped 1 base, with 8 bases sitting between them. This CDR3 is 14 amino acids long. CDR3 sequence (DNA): TGTGCCAGCAGCGTGGCTAGCGGCACAGATACGCAGTATTTT. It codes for CASSVASGTDTQYF.

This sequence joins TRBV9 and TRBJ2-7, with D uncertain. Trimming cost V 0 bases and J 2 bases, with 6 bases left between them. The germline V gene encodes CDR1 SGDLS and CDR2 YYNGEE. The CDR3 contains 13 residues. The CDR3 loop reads CASSVGLAYEQYF. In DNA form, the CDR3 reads TGTGCCAGCAGCGTAGGGTTGGCCTACGAGCAGTACTTC.

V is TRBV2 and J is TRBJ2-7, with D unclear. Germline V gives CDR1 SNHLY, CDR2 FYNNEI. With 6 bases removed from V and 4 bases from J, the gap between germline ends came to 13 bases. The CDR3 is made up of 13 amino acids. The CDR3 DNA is TGTGCCAGCAGCAAAAAGGGAAAATACGAGCAGTACTTC. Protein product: CASSKKGKYEQYF.

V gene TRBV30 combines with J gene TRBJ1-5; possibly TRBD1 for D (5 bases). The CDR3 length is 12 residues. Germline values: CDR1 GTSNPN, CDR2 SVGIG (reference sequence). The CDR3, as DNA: TGTGCTACGGGACCCCCGGGTCAGCCCCAGCATTTT. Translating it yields CATGPPGQPQHF.